This TCR beta chain stems from a study of PD-1 blockade in classical Hodgkin lymphoma. As for the study in general: With a 2-week interval, patients received intravenous nivolumab at 3 mg/kg.

Every patient relapsed after autologous stem cell transplantation, and brentuximab vedotin exposure varied. A note on this clone: Its antigen is not identified.

Only in-frame clones appear in the TCRdb table, and some are missing; sequencing was by immunoSEQ multiplex PCR. The data show 40,000 or so clones, over 80% seen once. Study-level findings and limits: Newly diagnosed patients reportedly had lower baseline TCR diversity than healthy donors. TCR diversity in CD4+, not CD8+, cells rose significantly by C4D1.

The CDR3 runs to 17 residues. In germline, CDR1 is SGHTA, CDR2 FQGNSA. Trimming took 2 bases from V and 0 from J, leaving 14 bases between them. The sample was peripheral blood mononuclear cells (PBMCs), taken at baseline. The sequence was collected from a human donor with classical Hodgkin lymphoma. The J gene is TRBJ2-1, the V gene TRBV7-2; D gene unclear. The CDR3 coding sequence is TGTGCCAGCAGCTTATATGGCCCAGGCAGCTCCTACAATGAGCAGTTCTTC. Its protein is CASSLYGPGSSYNEQFF. Combining the CDR3 with reference TRBV7-2 and TRBJ2-1 gives the whole variable domain GAGVSQSPSNKVTEKGKDVELRCDPISGHTALYWYRQSLGQGLEFLIYFQGNSAPDKSGLPSDRFSAERTGGSVSTLTIQRTQQEDSAVYLCASSLYGPGSSYNEQFFGPGTRLTVL.